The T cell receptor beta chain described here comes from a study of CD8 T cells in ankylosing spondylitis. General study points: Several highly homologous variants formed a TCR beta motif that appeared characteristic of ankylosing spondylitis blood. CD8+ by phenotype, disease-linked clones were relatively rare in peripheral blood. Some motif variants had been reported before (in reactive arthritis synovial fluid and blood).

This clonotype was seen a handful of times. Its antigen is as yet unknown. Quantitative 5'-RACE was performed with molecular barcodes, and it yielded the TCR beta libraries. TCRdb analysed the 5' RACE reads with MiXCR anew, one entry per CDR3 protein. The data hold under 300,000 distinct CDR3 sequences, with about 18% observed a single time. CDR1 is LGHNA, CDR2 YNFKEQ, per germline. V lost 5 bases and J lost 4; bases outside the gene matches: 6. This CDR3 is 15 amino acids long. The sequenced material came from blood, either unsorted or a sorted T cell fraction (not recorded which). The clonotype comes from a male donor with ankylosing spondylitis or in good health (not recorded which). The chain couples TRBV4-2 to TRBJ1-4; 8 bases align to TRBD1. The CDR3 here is CASSYHRGSNEKLFF. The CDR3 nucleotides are TGTGCCAGCAGCTACCACAGGGGGAGTAATGAAAAACTGTTTTTT.